This T cell receptor beta chain was profiled in a study of T cell responses to AZD1222 COVID-19 vaccine. This CDR3 spans 13 amino acids. Trimming took 5 bases from V and 7 from J; bases not matched to a gene: 4. Germline CDR1 reads MNHEY; CDR2 reads SMNVEV (reference sequence). Libraries were prepared by immunoSEQ multiplex PCR; TCRdb keeps only in-frame clonotypes and omits some of them. This table holds roughly 110,000 clones, around 87% found once. The source was peripheral blood, collected on day 0 of AZD1222 vaccination. The chain couples TRBV27 to TRBJ2-1; 8 bases map to TRBD1. The TCR was taken from an adult in good health. CDR3 in amino acids: CASSPRTGNEQFF. In DNA, the CDR3 is TGTGCCAGCAGTCCCCGGACAGGGAATGAGCAGTTCTTC.